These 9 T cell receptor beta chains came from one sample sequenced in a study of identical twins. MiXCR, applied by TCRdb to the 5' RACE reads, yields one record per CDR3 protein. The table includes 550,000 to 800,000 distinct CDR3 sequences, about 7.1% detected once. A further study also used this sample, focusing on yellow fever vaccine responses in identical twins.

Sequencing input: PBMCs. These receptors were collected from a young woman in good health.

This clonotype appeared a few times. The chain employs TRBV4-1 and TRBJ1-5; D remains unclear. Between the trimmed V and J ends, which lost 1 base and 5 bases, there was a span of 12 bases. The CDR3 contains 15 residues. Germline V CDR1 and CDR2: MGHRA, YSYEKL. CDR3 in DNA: TGCGCCAGCAGCCAAGTTCCGGTTTTGGATCAGCCCCAGCATTTT. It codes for CASSQVPVLDQPQHF.

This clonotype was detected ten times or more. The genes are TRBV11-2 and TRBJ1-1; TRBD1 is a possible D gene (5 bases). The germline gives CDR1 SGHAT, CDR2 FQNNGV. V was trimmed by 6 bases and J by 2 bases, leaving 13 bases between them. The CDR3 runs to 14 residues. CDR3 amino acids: CASRAGTKNTEAFF. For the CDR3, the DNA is TGTGCCAGCAGAGCCGGGACGAAAAACACTGAAGCTTTCTTT.

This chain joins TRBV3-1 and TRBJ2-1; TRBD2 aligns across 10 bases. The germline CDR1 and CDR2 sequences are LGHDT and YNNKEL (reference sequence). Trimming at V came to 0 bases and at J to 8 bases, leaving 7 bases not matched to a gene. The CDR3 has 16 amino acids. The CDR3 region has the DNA TGTGCCAGCAGCCAAGATTGGGCTAGCGGGGGCGATGAGCAGTTCTTC. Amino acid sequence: CASSQDWASGGDEQFF.

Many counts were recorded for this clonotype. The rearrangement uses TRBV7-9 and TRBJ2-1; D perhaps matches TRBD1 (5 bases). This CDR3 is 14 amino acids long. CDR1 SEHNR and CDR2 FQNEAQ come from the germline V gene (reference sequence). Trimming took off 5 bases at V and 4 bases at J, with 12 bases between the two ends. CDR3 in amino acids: CASSQIQAYNEQFF. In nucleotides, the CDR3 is TGTGCCAGCAGCCAGATACAGGCTTACAATGAGCAGTTCTTC.

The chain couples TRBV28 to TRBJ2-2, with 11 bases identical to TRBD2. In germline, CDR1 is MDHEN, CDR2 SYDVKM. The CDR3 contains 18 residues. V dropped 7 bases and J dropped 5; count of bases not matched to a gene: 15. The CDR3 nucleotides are TGTGCCAGCAACCCGTGGCTAGCGGGGGGTGTGGAGACCGGGGAGCTGTTTTTT. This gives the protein CASNPWLAGGVETGELFF. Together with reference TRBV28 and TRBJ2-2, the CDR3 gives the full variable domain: DVKVTQSSRYLVKRTGEKVFLECVQDMDHENMFWYRQDPGLGLRLIYFSYDVKMKEKGDIPEGYSVSREKKERFSLILESASTNQTSMYLCASNPWLAGGVETGELFFGEGSRLTVL.

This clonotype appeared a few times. This CDR3 reads CASSDGQGGPYEQYV. DNA for the CDR3: TGTGCCAGCAGCGACGGACAGGGGGGGCCTTACGAGCAGTACGTC. V and J are TRBV3-1 and TRBJ2-7; TRBD1 matches at 10 bases. V was clipped by 5 bases and J by 4 bases; unmatched bases: 8. The CDR3 totals 15 residues. The V gene's germline CDR1 is LGHDT and CDR2 YNNKEL (reference sequence).

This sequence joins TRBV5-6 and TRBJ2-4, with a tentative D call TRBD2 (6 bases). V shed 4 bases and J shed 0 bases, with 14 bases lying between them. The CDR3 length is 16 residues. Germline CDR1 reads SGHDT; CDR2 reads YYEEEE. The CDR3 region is CASSNGGGLAKNIQYF. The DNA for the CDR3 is TGTGCCAGCAGCAACGGGGGTGGACTAGCCAAAAACATTCAGTACTTC.

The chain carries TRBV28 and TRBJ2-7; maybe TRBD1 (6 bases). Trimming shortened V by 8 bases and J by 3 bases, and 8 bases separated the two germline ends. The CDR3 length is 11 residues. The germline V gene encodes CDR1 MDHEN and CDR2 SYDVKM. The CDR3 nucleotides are TGTGCCAGCGGGGGCTACTACGAGCAGTACTTC. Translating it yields CASGGYYEQYF.

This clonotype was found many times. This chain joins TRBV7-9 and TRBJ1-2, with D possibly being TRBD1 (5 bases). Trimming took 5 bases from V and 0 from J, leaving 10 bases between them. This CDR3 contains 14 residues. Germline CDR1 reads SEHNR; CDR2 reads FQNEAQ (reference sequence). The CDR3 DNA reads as TGTGCCAGCAGCATTGACAGAGCTAACTATGGCTACACCTTC. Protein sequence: CASSIDRANYGYTF.